This T cell receptor beta chain was recorded in a study of OX40 agonist ivuxolimab in advanced cancers. Profiling relied on immunoSEQ multiplex PCR, and the TCRdb table lists in-frame clones only, not all of them. Of some 70,000 clones listed, more than 70% are singletons. Germline CDR1 GTSNPN, CDR2 SVGIG (reference sequence). The CDR3 extends over 13 amino acids. V lost 6 bases and J lost 2; bases outside the gene matches: 3. The chain carries TRBV30 and TRBJ2-7, with 11 bases identical to TRBD2. The sequence was obtained from an adult with an advanced solid tumor such as melanoma, head and neck, liver or kidney cancer. The material sequenced was CD4+ or CD8+ T cells sorted from blood, taken in a trial of the OX40 agonist ivuxolimab. CDR3 loop: CACRTSGPYEQYF. DNA for the CDR3: TGTGCCTGTCGGACTAGCGGGCCCTACGAGCAGTACTTC.